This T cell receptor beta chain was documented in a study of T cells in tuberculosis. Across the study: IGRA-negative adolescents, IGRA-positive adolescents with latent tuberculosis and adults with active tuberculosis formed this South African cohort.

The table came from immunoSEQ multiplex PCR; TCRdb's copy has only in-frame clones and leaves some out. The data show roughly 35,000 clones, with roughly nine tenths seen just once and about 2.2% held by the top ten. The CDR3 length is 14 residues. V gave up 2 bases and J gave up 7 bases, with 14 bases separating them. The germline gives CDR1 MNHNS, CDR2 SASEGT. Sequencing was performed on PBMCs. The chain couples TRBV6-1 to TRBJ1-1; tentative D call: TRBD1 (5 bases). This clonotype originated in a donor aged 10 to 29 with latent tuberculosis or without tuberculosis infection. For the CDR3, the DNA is TGTGCCAGCAGTGAACTAGGGGCGTGGAGTGAAGCTTTCTTT. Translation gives CASSELGAWSEAFF.